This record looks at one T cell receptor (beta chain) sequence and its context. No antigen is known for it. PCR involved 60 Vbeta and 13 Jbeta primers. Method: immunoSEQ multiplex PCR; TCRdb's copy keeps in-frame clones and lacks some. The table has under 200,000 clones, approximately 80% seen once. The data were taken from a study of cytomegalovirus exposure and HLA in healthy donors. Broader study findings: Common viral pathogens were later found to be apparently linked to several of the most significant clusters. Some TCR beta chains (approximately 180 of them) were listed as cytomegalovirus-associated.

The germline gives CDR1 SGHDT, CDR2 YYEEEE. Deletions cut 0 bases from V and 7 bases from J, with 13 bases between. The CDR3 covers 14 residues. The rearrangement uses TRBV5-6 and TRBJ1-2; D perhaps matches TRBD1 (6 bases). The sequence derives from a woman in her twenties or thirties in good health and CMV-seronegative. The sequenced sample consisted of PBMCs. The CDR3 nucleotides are TGTGCCAGCAGCTTGGGCGACAGGTCATCTGGCTACACCTTC. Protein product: CASSLGDRSSGYTF.